This entry lists 10 T cell receptor beta chains sequenced from one sample in a study of T cells in Graves' hyperthyroidism and ophthalmopathy. Amplification yielded TCR beta CDR3 regions, with RNA transcripts as the source. RT-PCR in the first round (using the HTBI primer set) targeted the TCR CDR3. Via MiXCR, TCRdb re-called the multiplex PCR reads, giving one row per CDR3 protein. The sample gives about 330,000 distinct CDR3 sequences, about an eighth of which show up once; approximately 35% is in the top ten. Sequencing used blood. The receptors stem from a woman aged 40 to 49 with Graves' ophthalmopathy.

The J gene is TRBJ1-4, the V gene TRBV11-2; no clear D. V lost 4 bases and J 8 bases, leaving 11 bases between the germline ends. Germline V gene lookup returns CDR1 SGHAT and CDR2 FQNNGV. The CDR3 spans 13 residues. This CDR3 reads CASSWRVGEKLFF. CDR3 bases: TGTGCCAGCAGCTGGCGGGTGGGGGAAAAACTGTTTTTT.

The chain combines TRBV4-2 with TRBJ2-3, with 7 bases fitting TRBD2. The CDR3 spans 17 residues. Looked up from germline, CDR1 is LGHNA and CDR2 is YNFKEQ. J gave up 1 base and V 3 bases, and 10 bases lay outside the gene matches. The CDR3 is CASSQTLGLGGTDTQYF. DNA for the CDR3: TGTGCCAGCAGCCAGACCCTAGGACTAGGAGGCACAGATACGCAGTATTTT.

This clonotype showed up many times. The chain employs TRBV2 and TRBJ1-2, with TRBD1 matching over 7 bases. Germline V lookup: CDR1 SNHLY, CDR2 FYNNEI. The CDR3 covers 13 residues. V lost 10 bases to trimming and J lost 2 bases; unmatched junction nucleotides: 7. CDR3 DNA sequence: TGTGCCACTACAGTGACAGGGAACTATGGCTACACCTTC. Translating it yields CATTVTGNYGYTF.

This clonotype was recorded a few times. The chain carries TRBV27 and TRBJ2-2; a possible D gene is TRBD1 (6 bases). The CDR3 is 13 amino acids. Trimming pared 7 bases from V and 6 bases from J, leaving 12 bases between. Germline V CDR1 and CDR2: MNHEY, SMNVEV (reference sequence). The CDR3 is CASTRGGAGELFF. The CDR3 DNA reads TGTGCCAGCACTCGAGGGGGTGCCGGGGAGCTGTTTTTT.

The J gene is TRBJ1-5, the V gene TRBV24-1, with D perhaps matching TRBD1 (5 bases). The germline V and J ends were trimmed by 9 bases and 5 bases, with 10 bases remaining between them. The CDR3 has 12 amino acids. Germline V gene sequence: CDR1 KGHDR, CDR2 SFDVKD. Here the CDR3 reads CATSRGYQPQHF. The CDR3 DNA follows: TGTGCCACCTCGCGGGGGTATCAGCCCCAGCATTTT.

This clonotype was seen ten or more times. This chain connects TRBV7-9 to TRBJ2-7; no clear D gene. The CDR3 runs 13 residues. CDR1 is SEHNR and CDR2 is FQNEAQ in the germline V gene (reference sequence). Trimming cost V 2 bases and J 2 bases, with 7 bases left between them. CDR3 sequence: CASSLIPAYEQYF. The CDR3, as DNA: TGTGCCAGCAGCTTAATCCCGGCCTACGAGCAGTACTTC.

Only a few counts were recorded for this clonotype. The chain is built from TRBV7-9 and TRBJ2-1; TRBD2 is a possible D gene (5 bases). V gave up 5 bases and J gave up 6 bases, with 17 bases separating them. This CDR3 has 15 amino acids. The germline V gene has CDR1 SEHNR and CDR2 FQNEAQ (reference sequence). Here the CDR3 reads CASSPRGNPLNEQFF. The CDR3 bases are TGTGCCAGCAGCCCCCGAGGGAATCCCCTCAATGAGCAGTTCTTC.

V and J are TRBV3-1 and TRBJ2-7, with TRBD2 identical over 13 bases. V lost 3 bases to trimming and J lost 3 bases; unmatched junction nucleotides: 2. This CDR3 is built from 15 residues. Germline V lookup: CDR1 LGHDT, CDR2 YNNKEL (reference sequence). For the CDR3, the DNA is TGTGCCAGCAGCCACGGGACTAGCGGGGACTACGAGCAGTACTTC. Amino acids: CASSHGTSGDYEQYF.

This chain joins TRBV7-6 and TRBJ2-2; 9 nucleotides align to TRBD1. The V gene's germline CDR1 is SGHVS and CDR2 FNYEAQ. J gave up 5 bases and V 4 bases, and 2 bases lay outside the gene matches. This CDR3 is 14 amino acids long. The CDR3 bases are TGTGCCAGCAGCTACAGGGGGCGGACCGGGGAGCTGTTTTTT. Translated: CASSYRGRTGELFF.

Many counts were recorded for this clonotype. The chain carries TRBV7-2 and TRBJ2-5; 12 nucleotides match TRBD1. The germline V gene encodes CDR1 SGHTA and CDR2 FQGNSA. V lost 5 bases to trimming and J lost 5 bases; unmatched junction nucleotides: 6. This CDR3 is 15 amino acids long. In DNA form, the CDR3 reads TGTGCCAGCAGCCCGGGACAGGGGGCTACGGAGACCCAGTACTTC. The encoded protein is CASSPGQGATETQYF.